Listed here are 7 T cell receptor beta chains from one sample, sequenced in a study of T cells after yellow fever vaccination. In TCRdb, the 5' RACE reads were re-called with MiXCR into one record per CDR3 protein. The sample consists of hundreds of thousands of distinct CDR3 sequences, less than 4.5% of them appearing once. The sequencing here drew on PBMCs, taken on the day of the yellow fever booster vaccination. These receptors originate from a man younger than 35 who received the YFV17D yellow fever vaccine.

This clonotype appeared many times. V and J are TRBV2 and TRBJ2-3; 7 positions match TRBD2. Germline values: CDR1 SNHLY, CDR2 FYNNEI. This CDR3 has 14 residues. V lost 5 bases and J lost 4; bases outside the gene matches: 6. The CDR3 sequence is CASSKTSVADTQYF. The CDR3 coding sequence is TGTGCCAGCAGTAAAACTAGCGTGGCAGATACGCAGTATTTT. The whole variable domain, remainder taken from reference TRBV2 and TRBJ2-3, is EPEVTQTPSHQVTQMGQEVILRCVPISNHLYFYWYRQILGQKVEFLVSFYNNEISEKSEIFDDQFSVERPDGSNFTLKIRSTKLEDSAMYFCASSKTSVADTQYFGPGTRLTVL.

The chain has TRBV7-9 and TRBJ2-3; TRBD2 might be the D (5 bases). Trimming stripped 1 base from V and 4 bases from J, with 15 bases between. Germline CDR1 is SEHNR and CDR2 is FQNEAQ (reference sequence). The CDR3 sequence is 16 residues long. The CDR3 DNA follows: TGTGCCAGCAGCTTAGTGAGGGAATGGTCGTCAGATACGCAGTATTTT. Translated: CASSLVREWSSDTQYF. Based on the CDR3 plus reference TRBV7-9 and TRBJ2-3, the full variable domain is DTGVSQNPRHKITKRGQNVTFRCDPISEHNRLYWYRQTLGQGPEFLTYFQNEAQLEKSRLLSDRFSAERPKGSFSTLEIQRTEQGDSAMYLCASSLVREWSSDTQYFGPGTRLTVL.

At least ten counts were recorded for this clonotype. The V and J genes are TRBV6-2 or TRBV6-3 and TRBJ2-5; either TRBD1 or TRBD2 may supply D (6 bases each). The CDR3 loop spans 13 amino acids. The V end lost 8 bases, the J end lost 4 bases, and 14 bases lay between the germline ends. CDR1 is MNHEY, CDR2 SVGEGT, per germline. CDR3 DNA sequence: TGTGCCAGCCGTAGGGGGGAGGCAGAGACCCAGTACTTC. This codes for CASRRGEAETQYF.

This clonotype was seen more than once but under ten times. The chain employs TRBV20-1 and TRBJ2-1; 8 nucleotides match TRBD1. There are 15 residues in the CDR3. Germline V gene sequence: CDR1 DFQATT, CDR2 SNEGSKA (reference sequence). The ends lost 2 bases at V and 6 bases at J; junction bases unmatched: 9. The CDR3 region has the DNA TGCAGTGCTAGATTTTCTTGGACAGGGCGCAATGAGCAGTTCTTC. Protein product: CSARFSWTGRNEQFF.

This clonotype was seen repeatedly, ten times or more. The CDR3 DNA is TGTGCCAGCAGCCAGACCTCCTTGGGGGTGTCCTACGAGCAGTACTTC. Translated, it gives CASSQTSLGVSYEQYF. The chain carries TRBV7-8 and TRBJ2-7; possibly TRBD1 or TRBD2 for D (5 bases each). Germline CDR1 and CDR2: SGHVS and FQNEAQ. V shed 5 bases and J shed 1 base, with 18 bases lying between them. The CDR3 runs 16 residues.

This clonotype occurred many times. The chain has TRBV6-2 or TRBV6-3 and TRBJ2-2, with TRBD2 matching over 8 bases. The CDR3 loop spans 15 amino acids. Germline CDR1 MNHEY, CDR2 SVGEGT. The junction had 9 bases not matched to a gene; V was cut back by 2 bases and J by 10 bases. The CDR3 DNA follows: TGTGCCAGCAGTTACGGGGCGGGGGGCTACCCGGAGCTGTTTTTT. It specifies CASSYGAGGYPELFF.

The sample holds a few counts of this clonotype. The rearrangement uses TRBV18 and TRBJ2-5; D possibly uses TRBD1 or TRBD2 (5 bases each). Trimming removed 5 bases from V and 1 base from J, with 8 bases in between. The CDR3 is 13 amino acids. The germline gives CDR1 KGHSH, CDR2 LQKENI. The CDR3 DNA reads as TGTGCCAGCTCAGAGGGGACCCAAGAGACCCAGTACTTC. It specifies CASSEGTQETQYF. Using reference TRBV18 and TRBJ2-5 for the parts outside the CDR3, the full variable domain is NAGVMQNPRHLVRRRGQEARLRCSPMKGHSHVYWYRQLPEEGLKFMVYLQKENIIDESGMPKERFSAEFPKEGPSILRIQQVVRGDSAAYFCASSEGTQETQYFGPGTRLLVL.